This TCR beta chain is drawn from a study of shared clonotypes between healthy human individuals. Per germline, CDR1 SEHNR and CDR2 FQNEAQ (reference sequence). This CDR3 region has 14 residues. J was trimmed by 4 bases and V by 5 bases; bases with no gene match: 6. This clone was observed once. Its antigen is unknown. This same CDR3 is encoded by further DNA sequences in the sample. CD45RO-negative CD8 cells positively selected for CCR7 made up the naive population, which excluded terminally differentiated effector memory CD45RA+ cells. Notes on the study in general: How much donors shared clonotypes was expected to be affected by sequencing depth.

Evenly divided among several immunoSEQ plates was the genomic DNA of each subset. Repertoires were generated with immunoSEQ multiplex PCR, while TCRdb's copy carries only in-frame clones and drops some. The top ten hold more than 0.95% of the sample, which has nearly 2 million clones, approximately 94% seen once. Sequenced sample: naive CD8+ T cells sorted from blood. This TCR was sampled from a man aged 18 to 35 in good health. The rearrangement links TRBV7-9 to TRBJ1-1; 8 bases match TRBD1. For the CDR3, the DNA is TGTGCCAGCAGCCTTGGACAGGGCATCACTGAAGCTTTCTTT. Translating it yields CASSLGQGITEAFF.